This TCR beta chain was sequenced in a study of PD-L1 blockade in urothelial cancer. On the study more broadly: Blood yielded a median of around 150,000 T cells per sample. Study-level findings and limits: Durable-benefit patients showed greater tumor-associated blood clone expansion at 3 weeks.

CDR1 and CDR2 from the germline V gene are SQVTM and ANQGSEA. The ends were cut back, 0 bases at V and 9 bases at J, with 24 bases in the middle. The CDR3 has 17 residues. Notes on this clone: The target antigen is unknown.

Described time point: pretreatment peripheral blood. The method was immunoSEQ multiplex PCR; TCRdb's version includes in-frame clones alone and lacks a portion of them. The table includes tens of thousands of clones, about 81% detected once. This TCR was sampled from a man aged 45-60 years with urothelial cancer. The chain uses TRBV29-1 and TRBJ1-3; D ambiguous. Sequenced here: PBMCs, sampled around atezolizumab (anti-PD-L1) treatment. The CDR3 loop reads CSVEDATRPQSGGTIYF. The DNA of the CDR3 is TGCAGCGTTGAAGACGCTACTAGACCTCAAAGCGGTGGCACCATATATTTT.